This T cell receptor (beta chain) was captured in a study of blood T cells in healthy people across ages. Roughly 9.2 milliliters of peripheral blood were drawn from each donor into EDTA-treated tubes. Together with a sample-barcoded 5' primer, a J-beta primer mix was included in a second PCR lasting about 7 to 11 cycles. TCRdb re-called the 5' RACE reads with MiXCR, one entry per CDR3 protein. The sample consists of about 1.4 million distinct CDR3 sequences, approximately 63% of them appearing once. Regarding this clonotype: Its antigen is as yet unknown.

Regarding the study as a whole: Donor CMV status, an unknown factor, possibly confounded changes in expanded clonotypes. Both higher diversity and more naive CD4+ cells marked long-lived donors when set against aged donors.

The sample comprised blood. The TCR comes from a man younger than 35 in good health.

CDR3 DNA: TGTGCCAGCAGTAAGAGGGGGGCTAACTATGGCTACACCTTC. Its protein product is CASSKRGANYGYTF. This chain joins TRBV12-3 or TRBV12-4 and TRBJ1-2, with D maybe TRBD1 (6 bases). Trimming shortened V by 5 bases and J by 0 bases, and 10 bases separated the two germline ends. The length of the CDR3 is 14 residues.